This passage covers 7 T cell receptor beta chains from one sample sequenced in a study of shared clonotypes between healthy human individuals (dated by TCRdb to 2020 to 2021). The receptor library was made with the immunoSEQ multiplex PCR assay. Sourced from immuneACCESS, this table was stored by TCRdb with only in-frame sequences that have V and J called. A share of the clones is absent; for the studies checked, an unresolved V gene accounts for under half, and the remainder has no known explanation. The sample table contains a few million clones; only one count was recorded for around nine tenths of them. The biggest ten clones account for around 0.14% of the sample. Input material: naive CD4+ T cells sorted from blood. The sample's cell subset or site label, decoded: CD45RA+ positively selected. These receptors were taken from a man aged 18 to 30 in good health.

The gene calls are TRBV5-1 and TRBJ2-7; TRBD2 agrees at 10 bases. The V gene's germline CDR1 is SGHRS and CDR2 YFSETQ. The CDR3 length is 14 residues. The junction had 8 bases not matched to a gene; V was cut back by 7 bases and J by 4 bases. As DNA, the CDR3 is TGCGCCAGCTGCCTAGCGGGAGAAGGATACGAGCAGTACTTC. Translated, it gives CASCLAGEGYEQYF.

V is TRBV19 and J is TRBJ1-2; no definite D call. V lost 9 bases and J 8 bases, leaving 19 bases between the germline ends. Germline CDR1 reads LNHDA; CDR2 reads SQIVND (reference sequence). The CDR3 has 13 amino acids. CDR3 in amino acids: CASAPTAGGGYTF. CDR3 DNA sequence: TGTGCCAGCGCACCTACAGCGGGAGGCGGCTACACCTTC. Together with reference TRBV19 and TRBJ1-2, the CDR3 gives the full variable domain: DGGITQSPKYLFRKEGQNVTLSCEQNLNHDAMYWYRQDPGQGLRLIYYSQIVNDFQKGDIAEGYSVSREKKESFPLTVTSAQKNPTAFYLCASAPTAGGGYTFGSGTRLTVV.

The chain carries TRBV5-4 and TRBJ2-5; weak D call: TRBD1 (5 bases). The CDR3 totals 15 residues. The V end lost 2 bases, the J end lost 5 bases, and 16 bases lay between the germline ends. Germline CDR1 is SGHNT and CDR2 is YYREEE (reference sequence). CDR3 nucleotides: TGTGCCAGCAGCTTTCGGCAGGGTAGTTGGGAGACCCAGTACTTC. Its protein is CASSFRQGSWETQYF.

About this clone itself: At the DNA level, this CDR3 is encoded by other sequences in the same sample as well. The genes are TRBV10-3 and TRBJ2-5; tentative D call: TRBD2 (6 bases). Germline values: CDR1 ENHRY, CDR2 SYGVKD. Deletions cut 6 bases from V and 1 base from J, with 6 bases between. CDR3 size: 12 residues. Here the CDR3 DNA reads TGTGCCATCAGGGGGGGCCAAGAGACCCAGTACTTC. Protein sequence: CAIRGGQETQYF.

The chain joins TRBV10-3 to TRBJ1-3, with 7 bases identical to TRBD1. Trimming removed 6 bases from V and 4 bases from J; junction bases left unmatched: 6. CDR1 and CDR2 (germline): ENHRY, SYGVKD. The CDR3 runs 14 residues. CDR3 loop: CAISADRDGNTIYF. CDR3 DNA sequence: TGTGCCATCAGCGCTGACAGGGACGGAAACACCATATATTTT.

V gene TRBV13 combines with J gene TRBJ2-2; no reliable D call. Germline CDR1 reads PRHDT; CDR2 reads FYEKMQ (reference sequence). V lost 1 base and J lost 8, with 5 bases in between. CDR3 length equals 12 residues. The CDR3 region is CASSLAVGELFF. The CDR3 DNA follows: TGTGCCAGCAGCTTAGCAGTGGGGGAGCTGTTTTTT. Together with reference TRBV13 and TRBJ2-2, the CDR3 gives the full variable domain: AAGVIQSPRHLIKEKRETATLKCYPIPRHDTVYWYQQGPGQDPQFLISFYEKMQSDKGSIPDRFSAQQFSDYHSELNMSSLELGDSALYFCASSLAVGELFFGEGSRLTVL.

The V call is TRBV30, the J call TRBJ1-1; TRBD1 agrees at 8 bases. Germline V gives CDR1 GTSNPN, CDR2 SVGIG (reference sequence). This CDR3 spans 11 amino acids. V trimming: 7 bases; J trimming: 7 bases; junction bases outside the gene matches: 5. The CDR3 coding sequence is TGTGCCTCGAACAGGGGGAGTGAAGCTTTCTTT. The encoded protein is CASNRGSEAFF. Based on the CDR3 plus reference TRBV30 and TRBJ1-1, the full variable domain is SQTIHQWPATLVQPVGSPLSLECTVEGTSNPNLYWYRQAAGRGLQLLFYSVGIGQISSEVPQNLSASRPQDRQFILSSKKLLLSDSGFYLCASNRGSEAFFGQGTRLTVV.